The sequence of this T cell receptor (beta chain) was determined in a study of identical twins. This clonotype was counted only a few times. Via MiXCR, TCRdb re-called the 5' RACE reads, giving one row per CDR3 protein. The repertoire consists of roughly 570,000 distinct CDR3 sequences, with 9.6% occurring once and the leading ten covering 2.5% to 3.5%. Trimming stripped 0 bases from V and 2 bases from J, with 16 bases between. The germline V gene has CDR1 MNHEY and CDR2 SVGAGI. CDR3 size: 17 residues. These data were also filed under a second study, of yellow fever vaccine responses in identical twins.

This TCR derives from a woman aged 18-30 years in good health. What was sequenced was PBMCs. The gene calls are TRBV6-5 and TRBJ2-5; a possible D gene is TRBD1 (6 bases). CDR3 DNA: TGTGCCAGCAGTTACTCACAGGGATTAGATTGGCAAGAGACCCAGTACTTC. Its protein is CASSYSQGLDWQETQYF.